These T cell receptor beta chains were read from a single sample in a study of identifying expanded T cells in peripheral blood. TCRdb's table, derived via immunoSEQ multiplex PCR, lists solely in-frame clones and lacks some. The sample holds 75,000 to 95,000 clones, approximately 90% seen once. The specimen sequenced was blood. The receptors were sampled from a person between 18 and 69 years old in good health. Each CDR3 is given with its conserved first and last residue. A D gene is named only where the DNA matches it firmly. Not all rows give a size; the values are once, few, many and, for expanded clones, a class.

D gene: TRBD2
clone size: once
J gene: TRBJ2-1
V gene: TRBV6-5
CDR3 DNA: TGTGCCAGCAGCCGACTAGCGGGAGTGGGGGAGCAGTTCTTC
CDR3 protein: CASSRLAGVGEQFF

D gene: .
clone size: once
J gene: TRBJ2-1
V gene: TRBV4-3
CDR3 DNA: TGCGCCAGCAGCCAAGATGGCAGGGTAGTGGATGAGCAGTTCTTC
CDR3 protein: CASSQDGRVVDEQFF

D gene: TRBD2
clone size: .
J gene: TRBJ2-7
V gene: TRBV28
CDR3 DNA: TGTGCCAGCAGTCCCCCGGGCCTGCGGGGGGAGCAGTACTTC
CDR3 protein: CASSPPGLRGEQYF

D gene: TRBD1
clone size: few
J gene: TRBJ1-1
V gene: TRBV9
CDR3 DNA: TGTGCCAGCAGCACAGAAGCAGGGGGCTCCTTAATGAACACTGAAGCTTTCTTT
CDR3 protein: CASSTEAGGSLMNTEAFF

D gene: .
clone size: .
J gene: TRBJ1-2
V gene: TRBV29-1
CDR3 DNA: TGCAGCGTTGGGGAACAGGGTAGTTATGGCTACACCTTC
CDR3 protein: CSVGEQGSYGYTF

D gene: .
clone size: .
J gene: TRBJ1-5
V gene: TRBV10-3
CDR3 DNA: TGTGCCACATCCCCGGCCAGGGAGGGAGATCAGCCCCAGCATTTT
CDR3 protein: CATSPAREGDQPQHF

D gene: .
clone size: .
J gene: TRBJ1-2
V gene: TRBV30
CDR3 DNA: TGTGCCTGGAGTGCTCTAGCGGGCTACACCTTC
CDR3 protein: CAWSALAGYTF

D gene: .
clone size: .
J gene: TRBJ1-4
V gene: TRBV5-1
CDR3 DNA: TGCGCCAGCAGCTTGGGTTGGGGGCCGGAAAAACTGTTTTTT
CDR3 protein: CASSLGWGPEKLFF

D gene: .
clone size: .
J gene: TRBJ1-2
V gene: TRBV4-1
CDR3 DNA: TGCGCCAGCAGCCAGAAGGCATTCAGGGATCCCCGCTTCAACTATGGCTACACCTTC
CDR3 protein: CASSQKAFRDPRFNYGYTF

D gene: .
clone size: few
J gene: TRBJ1-3
V gene: TRBV10-2
CDR3 DNA: TGCGCCAGCAGGGACAGTAGCTCTGGAAACACCATATATTTT
CDR3 protein: CASRDSSSGNTIYF

D gene: .
clone size: .
J gene: TRBJ2-5
V gene: TRBV30
CDR3 DNA: TGTGCCTGGAGCGGTACTGACGGGGTCCAAGAGACCCAGTACTTC
CDR3 protein: CAWSGTDGVQETQYF

D gene: .
clone size: .
J gene: TRBJ1-2
V gene: TRBV27
CDR3 DNA: TGTGCCAGCAGACCGACAGGCGGGCTGGTTGGCTACACCTTC
CDR3 protein: CASRPTGGLVGYTF

D gene: .
clone size: .
J gene: TRBJ1-2
V gene: TRBV4-3
CDR3 DNA: TGCGCCAGCAGCCAAGATAGGGGACTATATGGCTACACCTTC
CDR3 protein: CASSQDRGLYGYTF

D gene: TRBD2
clone size: .
J gene: TRBJ2-2
V gene: TRBV29-1
CDR3 DNA: TGCAGCGTTGAGCGGGAGCTAGCCACCGGGGAGCTGTTTTTT
CDR3 protein: CSVERELATGELFF

D gene: TRBD1
clone size: .
J gene: TRBJ2-3
V gene: TRBV7-2
CDR3 DNA: TGTGCCAGCAGCTTCCCTGGACAGGGGCCGCAGTATTTT
CDR3 protein: CASSFPGQGPQYF

D gene: TRBD2
clone size: .
J gene: TRBJ2-5
V gene: TRBV10-3
CDR3 DNA: TGTGCCATCACAGAAGCGGGGGCCGAAAAAGAGACCCAGTACTTC
CDR3 protein: CAITEAGAEKETQYF

D gene: .
clone size: .
J gene: TRBJ2-7
V gene: TRBV2
CDR3 DNA: TGTGCCAGCAGTGAGAGTGGCGAGCAGTACTTC
CDR3 protein: CASSESGEQYF

D gene: TRBD1
clone size: .
J gene: TRBJ2-4
V gene: TRBV7-2
CDR3 DNA: TGTGCCAGCAGCCCCAGAGACAGGGGGGAAAACATTCAGTACTTC
CDR3 protein: CASSPRDRGENIQYF

D gene: .
clone size: .
J gene: TRBJ2-2
V gene: TRBV2
CDR3 DNA: TGTGCCAGCAGTGAAAGGCGGGCAGACACCGGGGAGCTGTTTTTT
CDR3 protein: CASSERRADTGELFF

D gene: .
clone size: .
J gene: TRBJ2-5
V gene: TRBV6-5
CDR3 DNA: TGTGCCAGCAGTTACTCAGCTCTCCAAGAGACCCAGTACTTC
CDR3 protein: CASSYSALQETQYF

D gene: .
clone size: .
J gene: TRBJ2-7
V gene: TRBV6-6
CDR3 DNA: TGTGCCAGCACCAAAGGGGAAGGGGGTTACGAGCAGTACTTC
CDR3 protein: CASTKGEGGYEQYF

D gene: .
clone size: .
J gene: TRBJ1-2
V gene: TRBV19
CDR3 DNA: TGTGCCAGTAGTATAGAACGGGGACCCAGCTATGGCTACACCTTC
CDR3 protein: CASSIERGPSYGYTF

D gene: TRBD1
clone size: .
J gene: TRBJ1-2
V gene: TRBV13
CDR3 DNA: TGTGCCAGCAGCTCCCTGGGGGGGACAGGGGATGGCTACACCTTC
CDR3 protein: CASSSLGGTGDGYTF

D gene: .
clone size: .
J gene: TRBJ2-2
V gene: TRBV30
CDR3 DNA: TGTGCCTGCATTGGAGAGGGCTCCCTTTATGTTGAAGGCGAGCTGTTTTTT
CDR3 protein: CACIGEGSLYVEGELFF

D gene: TRBD2
clone size: .
J gene: TRBJ2-7
V gene: TRBV7-9
CDR3 DNA: TGTGCCAGCAGCTCGCTAGCGGGAGGGTTCTACGAGCAGTACTTC
CDR3 protein: CASSSLAGGFYEQYF

D gene: .
clone size: .
J gene: TRBJ1-4
V gene: TRBV6-6
CDR3 DNA: TGTGCCAGCATCCCCACCAAGTCCCCGGGGTTTGAAAAACTGTTTTTT
CDR3 protein: CASIPTKSPGFEKLFF

D gene: .
clone size: .
J gene: TRBJ1-6
V gene: TRBV13
CDR3 DNA: TGTGCCAGCAGCTTAGGGCGGGGCAGCCCCTATAATTCACCCCTCCACTTT
CDR3 protein: CASSLGRGSPYNSPLHF

D gene: .
clone size: .
J gene: TRBJ2-1
V gene: TRBV19
CDR3 DNA: TGTGCCAGTAAATCTCTTATCGAAACCTCCTACAATGAGCAGTTCTTC
CDR3 protein: CASKSLIETSYNEQFF

D gene: .
clone size: .
J gene: TRBJ2-5
V gene: TRBV5-4
CDR3 DNA: TGTGCCAGCAGCCTCATCCAGGGAGAGACCCAGTACTTC
CDR3 protein: CASSLIQGETQYF

D gene: TRBD2
clone size: .
J gene: TRBJ2-5
V gene: TRBV19
CDR3 DNA: TGTGCCAGTAGTATAAACGGGGGGGCCCAAGAGACCCAGTACTTC
CDR3 protein: CASSINGGAQETQYF

D gene: TRBD2
clone size: .
J gene: TRBJ2-1
V gene: TRBV29-1
CDR3 DNA: TGCAGCGTTGAAGAGTCGGGGGCGGGACTAGTTTACAATGAGCAGTTCTTC
CDR3 protein: CSVEESGAGLVYNEQFF

D gene: TRBD1
clone size: few
J gene: TRBJ1-2
V gene: TRBV5-5
CDR3 DNA: TGTGCCAGCAGCTGGACCGGGACAGGGGGCGACTACACCTTC
CDR3 protein: CASSWTGTGGDYTF

D gene: TRBD2
clone size: once
J gene: TRBJ2-7
V gene: TRBV7-8
CDR3 DNA: TGTGCCAGCAGCGTAGCGGGGGGGGAGCAGTACTTC
CDR3 protein: CASSVAGGEQYF

D gene: TRBD1
clone size: .
J gene: TRBJ1-2
V gene: TRBV19
CDR3 DNA: TGTGCCAGTAGTAATACAGGGGGAATTGGCTACACCTTC
CDR3 protein: CASSNTGGIGYTF

D gene: .
clone size: .
J gene: TRBJ2-7
V gene: TRBV2
CDR3 DNA: TGTGCCAGCAGTGAATTCGGCGGGTCACCCTACGAGCAGTACTTC
CDR3 protein: CASSEFGGSPYEQYF

D gene: TRBD2
clone size: .
J gene: TRBJ2-3
V gene: TRBV7-2
CDR3 DNA: TGTGCCAGCAGCCGCGGTGGAGCGGGGATTTCGGATACGCAGTATTTT
CDR3 protein: CASSRGGAGISDTQYF

D gene: .
clone size: once
J gene: TRBJ2-1
V gene: TRBV19
CDR3 DNA: TGTGCCAGTAGTATCTCAGGGTATGAGCAGTTCTTC
CDR3 protein: CASSISGYEQFF

D gene: TRBD2
clone size: .
J gene: TRBJ2-3
V gene: TRBV7-2
CDR3 DNA: TGTGCCAGCAGCTCCCTAAGCGGGGGCCGCACAGATACGCAGTATTTT
CDR3 protein: CASSSLSGGRTDTQYF

D gene: TRBD2
clone size: .
J gene: TRBJ2-1
V gene: TRBV5-4
CDR3 DNA: TGTGCCAGCAGCCCTGAAGTGGGACTAGACCTTATCTTC
CDR3 protein: CASSPEVGLDLIF

D gene: TRBD1
clone size: .
J gene: TRBJ2-5
V gene: TRBV11-2
CDR3 DNA: TGTGCCAGCACCCGAGGGGGCGGAGAGACCCAGTACTTC
CDR3 protein: CASTRGGGETQYF

D gene: .
clone size: once
J gene: TRBJ2-6
V gene: TRBV6-5
CDR3 DNA: TGTGCCAGCAGTTACTCTTGGCCTACTGGGGCCAACGTCCTGACTTTC
CDR3 protein: CASSYSWPTGANVLTF

D gene: TRBD1
clone size: .
J gene: TRBJ2-1
V gene: TRBV29-1
CDR3 DNA: TGCAGCGTTGCCCACCGGAGTCGACAGGGGAATGAGCAGTTCTTC
CDR3 protein: CSVAHRSRQGNEQFF

D gene: .
clone size: .
J gene: TRBJ2-7
V gene: TRBV14
CDR3 DNA: TGTGCCAGCAGCCAAGAGGACGAGCAGTACTTC
CDR3 protein: CASSQEDEQYF

D gene: .
clone size: .
J gene: TRBJ2-1
V gene: TRBV9
CDR3 DNA: TGTGCCAGCAGCGTAGACGGGAGTGATGAGCAGTTCTTC
CDR3 protein: CASSVDGSDEQFF

D gene: .
clone size: .
J gene: TRBJ2-5
V gene: TRBV6-6
CDR3 DNA: TGTGCCAGCAGTTACTCTGCAGGGGAGACCCAGTACTTC
CDR3 protein: CASSYSAGETQYF

D gene: TRBD2
clone size: .
J gene: TRBJ2-7
V gene: TRBV11-2
CDR3 DNA: TGTGCCAGCAGCTTCTGGGGAGGGTACGAGCAGTACTTC
CDR3 protein: CASSFWGGYEQYF

D gene: .
clone size: .
J gene: TRBJ2-1
V gene: TRBV7-2
CDR3 DNA: TGTGCCAGCAGCTTAAACCAGCCGGGAGACAGTGAGCAGTTCTTC
CDR3 protein: CASSLNQPGDSEQFF

D gene: .
clone size: few
J gene: TRBJ1-3
V gene: TRBV5-1
CDR3 DNA: TGCGCCAGCAGCTCGACAGGTAACTCTGGAAACACCATATATTTT
CDR3 protein: CASSSTGNSGNTIYF

D gene: .
clone size: .
J gene: TRBJ2-2
V gene: TRBV5-6
CDR3 DNA: TGTGCCAGCAGCTTTTCCTTTAACACCGGGGAGCTGTTTTTT
CDR3 protein: CASSFSFNTGELFF

D gene: .
clone size: few
J gene: TRBJ1-2
V gene: TRBV19
CDR3 DNA: TGTGCCAGTAACCCGGTTGGACACTATGGCTACACCTTC
CDR3 protein: CASNPVGHYGYTF

D gene: .
clone size: .
J gene: TRBJ2-1
V gene: TRBV10-3
CDR3 DNA: TGTGCCATCCGTGGGGACCGAGGGAACAATGAGCAGTTCTTC
CDR3 protein: CAIRGDRGNNEQFF

D gene: .
clone size: .
J gene: TRBJ2-2
V gene: TRBV28
CDR3 DNA: TGTGCCAGCAGACCCCGTAAGACAGCGAACACCGGGGAGCTGTTTTTT
CDR3 protein: CASRPRKTANTGELFF

D gene: TRBD1
clone size: .
J gene: TRBJ1-2
V gene: TRBV25-1
CDR3 DNA: TGTGCCAGCAGTGAATTATCCGGGACAGGGTACACCTTC
CDR3 protein: CASSELSGTGYTF

D gene: .
clone size: .
J gene: TRBJ1-1
V gene: TRBV11-2
CDR3 DNA: TGTGCCAGCAGCTTACGCCTTCGTTCAGCTGAAGCTTTCTTT
CDR3 protein: CASSLRLRSAEAFF

D gene: TRBD2
clone size: .
J gene: TRBJ2-1
V gene: TRBV7-2
CDR3 DNA: TGTGCCAGCAGCTTTCGACTAGCAGGAGAGCAGTTCTTC
CDR3 protein: CASSFRLAGEQFF

D gene: .
clone size: .
J gene: TRBJ1-4
V gene: TRBV2
CDR3 DNA: TGTGCCAGCAGTGAAGTGGGGGTATTAGATGAAAAACTGTTTTTT
CDR3 protein: CASSEVGVLDEKLFF

D gene: .
clone size: .
J gene: TRBJ2-1
V gene: TRBV9
CDR3 DNA: TGTGCCAGCAGCGTATGGGGGGAAAGCTCCTACAATGAGCAGTTCTTC
CDR3 protein: CASSVWGESSYNEQFF

D gene: TRBD1
clone size: .
J gene: TRBJ1-2
V gene: TRBV5-1
CDR3 DNA: TGCGCCAGCAGCTTGGGGGCAGGGGGCCGTGGCTATGGCTACACCTTC
CDR3 protein: CASSLGAGGRGYGYTF

D gene: TRBD2
clone size: .
J gene: TRBJ2-7
V gene: TRBV2
CDR3 DNA: TGTGCCAGCAGTGTGGCTCACGGGGGGTACGAGCAGTACTTC
CDR3 protein: CASSVAHGGYEQYF